Presented here are 9 T cell receptor beta chains from one specimen sequenced in a study of blood T cell repertoires in COVID-19. Generated by immunoSEQ multiplex PCR, the TCRdb table keeps only in-frame clones and is missing some. The sample has more than 200,000 clones, approximately 90% seen once. Sequenced input: PBMCs or T cells enriched from blood (not recorded which). These receptors were obtained from a woman in her twenties or thirties who had recovered from COVID-19.

CDR3 sequence (DNA): TGTGCCAGTACCGGCGGACTTCTAAACAATGAGCAGTTCTTC. Translating gives CASTGGLLNNEQFF. V gene TRBV19 combines with J gene TRBJ2-1; perhaps TRBD2 as D (5 bases). The CDR3 contains 14 residues. Trimming removed 7 bases at V and 5 bases at J, with 15 bases between. The germline V gene encodes CDR1 LNHDA and CDR2 SQIVND (reference sequence).

V gene TRBV7-9 combines with J gene TRBJ1-1, with 7 positions matching TRBD1. This CDR3 region has 17 residues. Losses at the gene ends were 1 base for V and 3 bases for J; bases not matched to a gene: 11. CDR1 and CDR2 from the germline V gene are SEHNR and FQNEAQ (reference sequence). The CDR3 DNA follows: TGTGCCAGCAGCTTAGGAATGGCCCGACAGGGTCACACTGAAGCTTTCTTT. Its translation: CASSLGMARQGHTEAFF.

The chain carries TRBV28 and TRBJ2-1; 7 bases line up with TRBD2. Looked up from germline, CDR1 is MDHEN and CDR2 is SYDVKM. V trimming: 5 bases; J trimming: 0 bases; junction bases outside the gene matches: 1. The CDR3 length is 14 residues. CDR3 bases: TGTGCCAGCAGTCAGCGGGGCTCCTACAATGAGCAGTTCTTC. Protein sequence: CASSQRGSYNEQFF. Full variable domain (outside the CDR3, taken from reference TRBV28 and TRBJ2-1): DVKVTQSSRYLVKRTGEKVFLECVQDMDHENMFWYRQDPGLGLRLIYFSYDVKMKEKGDIPEGYSVSREKKERFSLILESASTNQTSMYLCASSQRGSYNEQFFGPGTRLTVL.

The V and J genes are TRBV3-1 (or the pseudogene TRBV3-2) and TRBJ1-4, with 9 positions matching TRBD1. Unmatched junction bases numbered 6, after V lost 4 bases and J lost 0 bases. There are 17 residues in the CDR3. Germline-derived CDR1 and CDR2 are LGHDT and YNNKEL (reference sequence). CDR3 DNA sequence: TGTGCCAGCAGCCCTCCGGGACAGGGCGCAACTAATGAAAAACTGTTTTTT. This gives the protein CASSPPGQGATNEKLFF.

Turning to this clone: The same CDR3 is also encoded by other DNA sequences in this sample. In nucleotides, the CDR3 is TGTGCCAGCAGTTTAGGGGGGGGTGGCAATCAGCCCCAGCATTTT. Translating it yields CASSLGGGGNQPQHF. The chain carries TRBV28 and TRBJ1-5, with D tentatively TRBD1 (5 bases). Per germline, CDR1 MDHEN and CDR2 SYDVKM. The germline V and J ends were trimmed by 2 bases and 2 bases, with 10 bases remaining between them. The CDR3 sequence is 15 residues long.

This clone was counted a single time. The chain carries TRBV2 and TRBJ1-5, with TRBD1 matching over 7 bases. The length of the CDR3 is 14 residues. Trimming removed 6 bases from V and 6 bases from J; junction bases left unmatched: 8. From germline, CDR1 is SNHLY and CDR2 FYNNEI. The CDR3 DNA reads as TGTGCCAGCAGCAACGACAGGGTGGTTCAGCCCCAGCATTTT. It encodes CASSNDRVVQPQHF.

V usage is TRBV6-5 and J usage is TRBJ2-1, with TRBD1 matching over 7 bases. The V gene's germline CDR1 is MNHEY and CDR2 SVGAGI. The CDR3 spans 14 residues. Germline trimming cut 4 bases from V and 5 bases from J; bases unmatched to any gene: 5. CDR3 protein: CASSSRDRHNEQFF. CDR3 coding DNA: TGTGCCAGCAGTTCAAGGGACAGACACAATGAGCAGTTCTTC.

The V call is TRBV2, the J call TRBJ1-1; D is possibly TRBD1 (5 bases). Germline V lookup: CDR1 SNHLY, CDR2 FYNNEI. This CDR3 contains 12 residues. The ends were cut back, 6 bases at V and 7 bases at J, with 12 bases in the middle. The CDR3 coding sequence is TGTGCCAGCAGCCCAACCACAGGTGAAGCTTTCTTT. It encodes CASSPTTGEAFF. The entire variable domain, with the rest obtained from reference TRBV2 and TRBJ1-1, is as follows: EPEVTQTPSHQVTQMGQEVILRCVPISNHLYFYWYRQILGQKVEFLVSFYNNEISEKSEIFDDQFSVERPDGSNFTLKIRSTKLEDSAMYFCASSPTTGEAFFGQGTRLTVV.

CDR3 protein: CASSSGRGETQYF. DNA for the CDR3: TGTGCCAGCAGTAGCGGGAGGGGAGAGACCCAGTACTTC. This chain links TRBV4-2 with TRBJ2-5, with 11 bases lining up with TRBD2. The CDR3 runs 13 residues. V lost 6 bases, J lost 4 bases, and 1 base stayed unmatched. The germline CDR1 and CDR2 sequences are LGHNA and YNFKEQ.